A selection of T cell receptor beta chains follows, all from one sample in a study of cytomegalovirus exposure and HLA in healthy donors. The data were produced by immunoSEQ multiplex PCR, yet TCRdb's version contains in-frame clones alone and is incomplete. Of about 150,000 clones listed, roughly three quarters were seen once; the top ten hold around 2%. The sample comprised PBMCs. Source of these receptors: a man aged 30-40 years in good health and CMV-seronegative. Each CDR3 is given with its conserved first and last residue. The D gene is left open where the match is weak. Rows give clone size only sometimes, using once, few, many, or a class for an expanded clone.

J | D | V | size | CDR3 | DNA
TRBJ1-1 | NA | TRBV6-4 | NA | CASSVEENTEAFF | TGTGCCAGCAGTGTGGAGGAGAACACTGAAGCTTTCTTT
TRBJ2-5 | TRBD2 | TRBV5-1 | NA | CASQPSGRGETQYF | TGCGCCAGCCAGCCGAGCGGGAGAGGAGAGACCCAGTACTTC
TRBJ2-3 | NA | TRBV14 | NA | CASSQAVWQYF | TGTGCCAGCAGCCAAGCTGTTTGGCAGTATTTT
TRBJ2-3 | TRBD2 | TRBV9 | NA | CASSVGGGGTDTQYF | TGTGCCAGCAGCGTCGGCGGGGGAGGCACAGATACGCAGTATTTT
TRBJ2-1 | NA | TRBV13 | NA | CASSLTGLNRHNEQFF | TGTGCCAGCAGCTTAACGGGACTCAACCGCCACAATGAGCAGTTCTTC
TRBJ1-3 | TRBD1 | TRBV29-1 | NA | CSALTGTGVQGNTIYF | TGCAGCGCGCTGACCGGGACAGGTGTTCAAGGAAACACCATATATTTT
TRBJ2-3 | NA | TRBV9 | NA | CASSVGQIDTDTQYF | TGTGCCAGCAGCGTAGGACAGATAGACACAGATACGCAGTATTTT
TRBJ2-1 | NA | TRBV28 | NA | CASSLSTGFDAGIINEQFF | TGTGCCAGCAGTTTATCGACAGGGTTCGACGCGGGGATAATTAATGAGCAGTTCTTC
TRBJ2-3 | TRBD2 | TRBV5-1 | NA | CASSRLAAGTDTQYF | TGCGCCAGCAGCCGACTAGCGGCTGGCACAGATACGCAGTATTTT
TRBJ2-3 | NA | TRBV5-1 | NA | CASSGEGAHTDTQYF | TGCGCCAGCAGCGGTGAAGGGGCCCACACAGATACGCAGTATTTT
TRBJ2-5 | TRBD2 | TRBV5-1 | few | CASSFLGGGETQYF | TGCGCCAGCAGCTTCCTCGGGGGAGGGGAGACCCAGTACTTC
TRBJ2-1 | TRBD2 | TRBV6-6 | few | CASSQSGRDYNEQFF | TGTGCCAGCAGCCAAAGCGGGAGGGATTACAATGAGCAGTTCTTC
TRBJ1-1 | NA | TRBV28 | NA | CASSLFVNRDTEAFF | TGTGCCAGCAGTTTATTCGTCAACAGGGACACTGAAGCTTTCTTT
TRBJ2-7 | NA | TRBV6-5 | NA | CASSYSVQGGIYEQYF | TGTGCCAGCAGTTACTCGGTCCAGGGTGGGATTTACGAGCAGTACTTC
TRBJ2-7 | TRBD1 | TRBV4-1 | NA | CASSHGTGSYEQYF | TGCGCCAGCAGCCATGGGACAGGATCCTACGAGCAGTACTTC
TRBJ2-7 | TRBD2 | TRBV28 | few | CASSLTLAGEGYEQYF | TGTGCCAGCAGTTTGACGCTAGCGGGAGAGGGATACGAGCAGTACTTC
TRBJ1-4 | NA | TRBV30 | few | CAWSWGANEKLFF | TGTGCCTGGTCCTGGGGGGCTAATGAAAAACTGTTTTTT
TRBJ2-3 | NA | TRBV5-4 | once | CASSLRGRELDTQYF | TGTGCCAGCAGCCTCAGGGGGCGGGAGCTAGATACGCAGTATTTT
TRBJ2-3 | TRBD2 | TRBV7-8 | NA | CASSLELAGGSDTQYF | TGTGCCAGCAGCTTAGAACTAGCGGGAGGGTCAGATACGCAGTATTTT
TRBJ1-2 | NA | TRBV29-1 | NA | CSVNLFTGTRNYGYTF | TGCAGCGTTAACCTCTTCACGGGGACAAGAAACTATGGCTACACCTTC
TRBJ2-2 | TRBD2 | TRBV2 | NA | CASKGLAGTEIFTAELFF | TGTGCCAGCAAGGGACTAGCGGGCACCGAAATATTTACCGCGGAGCTGTTTTTT
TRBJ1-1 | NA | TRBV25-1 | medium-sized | CASSELRGNTEAFF | TGTGCCAGCAGTGAATTAAGGGGGAACACTGAAGCTTTCTTT
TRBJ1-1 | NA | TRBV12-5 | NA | CASGLTENTEAFF | TGTGCTAGTGGTTTGACAGAGAACACTGAAGCTTTCTTT
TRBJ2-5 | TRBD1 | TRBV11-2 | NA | CASSRDRGPLETQYF | TGTGCCAGCAGCCGAGACAGGGGGCCCTTGGAGACCCAGTACTTC
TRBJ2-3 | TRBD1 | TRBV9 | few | CASSVATDRVGGEGQYF | TGTGCCAGCAGCGTAGCCACGGACAGGGTAGGGGGCGAGGGGCAGTATTTT
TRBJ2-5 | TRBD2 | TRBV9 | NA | CASSVGSLAGAETQYF | TGTGCCAGCAGCGTAGGGTCCCTAGCGGGAGCTGAGACCCAGTACTTC
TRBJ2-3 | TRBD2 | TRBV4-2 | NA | CASSQDLAGVPDTQYF | TGTGCCAGCAGCCAAGACCTAGCGGGAGTCCCAGATACGCAGTATTTT
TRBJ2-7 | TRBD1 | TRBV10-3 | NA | CAISFRDRAYEQYF | TGTGCCATCAGCTTCCGGGACAGGGCGTACGAGCAGTACTTC
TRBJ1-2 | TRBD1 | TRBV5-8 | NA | CASSSLEGAYNYGYTF | TGTGCCAGCAGCTCCCTCGAGGGGGCCTATAACTATGGCTACACCTTC
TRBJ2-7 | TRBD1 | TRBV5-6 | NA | CASSTGQGVIGYEQYF | TGTGCCAGCAGCACTGGACAGGGGGTGATCGGCTACGAGCAGTACTTC
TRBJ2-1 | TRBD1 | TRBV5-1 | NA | CASRDSGTGGVNEQFF | TGCGCCAGCAGAGATTCCGGGACAGGGGGTGTCAATGAGCAGTTCTTC
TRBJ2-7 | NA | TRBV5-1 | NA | CASSLSAAAYEQYF | TGCGCCAGCAGCTTGTCTGCCGCAGCCTACGAGCAGTACTTC
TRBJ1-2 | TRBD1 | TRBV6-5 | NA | CASSYALQGARNGYTF | TGTGCCAGCAGTTACGCCTTACAGGGGGCTAGAAATGGCTACACCTTC
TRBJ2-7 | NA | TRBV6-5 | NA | CASRGEDVSSYEQYF | TGTGCCAGCAGGGGGGAGGACGTAAGCTCCTACGAGCAGTACTTC
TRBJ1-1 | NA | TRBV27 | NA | CASSYGVGDTEAFF | TGTGCCAGCAGTTACGGGGTTGGAGACACTGAAGCTTTCTTT
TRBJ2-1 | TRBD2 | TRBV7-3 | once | CASSLSGSSYNEQFF | TGTGCCAGCAGCCTTAGCGGGAGCTCCTACAATGAGCAGTTCTTC